This TCR beta chain was obtained from a study of naive and memory T cell subsets. The study, taken as a whole, reports: The RNA method is potentially sensitive to activation and differentiation changes.

Amplification of ligated cDNA took four PCR rounds with SP2 and nested alpha and beta constant primers. TCRdb reprocessed the 5' RACE reads with MiXCR, giving one entry per CDR3 protein. Altogether fewer than 40,000 distinct CDR3 sequences are present, over 15% being singletons, with the ten largest covering 2% to 3%. This clonotype was observed many times. Antigen unknown. Germline V lookup: CDR1 SQVTM, CDR2 ANQGSEA. This CDR3 has 12 amino acids. Unmatched junction bases numbered 0, after V lost 3 bases and J lost 4 bases. A UMI-containing oligonucleotide was joined by 3' ligation to the TCR cDNA template.

The source of this sequence is a female donor in good health. The gene calls are TRBV29-1 and TRBJ2-1, with TRBD1 identical over 7 bases. DNA for the CDR3: TGCAGCGTTGAGACAGGGTACAATGAGCAGTTCTTC. Translated, it gives CSVETGYNEQFF.